This section outlines one T cell receptor beta chain sequence together with its context. The entry originates in a study of lymphopenia after photon versus proton radiotherapy. This CDR3 has 12 amino acids. Germline-derived CDR1 and CDR2 are KGHSH and LQKENI. V dropped 1 base and J dropped 8 bases, with 8 bases sitting between them. Clones were read by immunoSEQ multiplex PCR, and TCRdb kept only the in-frame ones, dropping some. The data hold about 70,000 clones, with around 86% observed a single time. The chain carries TRBV18 and TRBJ1-2; D unclear. The sample here was peripheral blood, taken from a patient treated with proton-based radiotherapy. This clonotype was obtained from an older man with esophageal cancer. The CDR3 region is CASSPLGQGYTF. In nucleotides, the CDR3 is TGTGCCAGCTCACCACTTGGGCAAGGCTACACCTTC.